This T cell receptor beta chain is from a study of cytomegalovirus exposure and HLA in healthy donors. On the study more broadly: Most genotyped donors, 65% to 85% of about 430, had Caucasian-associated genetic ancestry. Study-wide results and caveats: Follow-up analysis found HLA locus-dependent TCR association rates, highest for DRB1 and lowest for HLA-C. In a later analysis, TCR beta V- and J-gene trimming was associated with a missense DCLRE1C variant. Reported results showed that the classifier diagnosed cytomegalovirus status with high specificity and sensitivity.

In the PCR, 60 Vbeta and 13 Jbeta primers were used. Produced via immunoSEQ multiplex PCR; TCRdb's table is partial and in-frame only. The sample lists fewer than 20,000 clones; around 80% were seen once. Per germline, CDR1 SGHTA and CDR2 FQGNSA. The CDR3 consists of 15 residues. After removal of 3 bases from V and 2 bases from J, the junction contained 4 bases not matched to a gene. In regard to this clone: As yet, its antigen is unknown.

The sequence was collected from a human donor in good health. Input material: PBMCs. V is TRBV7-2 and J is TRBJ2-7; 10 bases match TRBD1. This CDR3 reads CASSFQTGGAYEQYF. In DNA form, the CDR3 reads TGTGCCAGCAGCTTCCAGACAGGGGGCGCCTACGAGCAGTACTTC.